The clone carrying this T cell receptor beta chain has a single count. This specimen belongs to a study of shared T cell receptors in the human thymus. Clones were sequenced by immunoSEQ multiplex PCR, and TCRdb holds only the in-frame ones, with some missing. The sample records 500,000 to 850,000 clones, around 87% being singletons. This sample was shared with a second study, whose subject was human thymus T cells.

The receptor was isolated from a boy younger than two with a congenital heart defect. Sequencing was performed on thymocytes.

This chain's CDR3 is CAITSRGNSPLHF. Here the CDR3 DNA reads TGTGCCATCACTAGCAGGGGGAATTCACCCCTCCACTTT. This rearrangement joins TRBV10-3 to TRBJ1-6, with 7 bases lining up with TRBD1. The CDR3 runs to 13 residues. J was trimmed by 7 bases and V by 7 bases; bases with no gene match: 4. The germline CDR1 and CDR2 sequences are ENHRY and SYGVKD.